Below, 5 T cell receptor beta chains from the same sample are listed, as sequenced in a study of cytomegalovirus exposure and HLA in healthy donors. Assay: immunoSEQ multiplex PCR; the TCRdb copy retains only in-frame clones and omits some. Altogether roughly 73,000 clones are present, 94% being singletons, with the ten largest covering 1.5% to 1.9%. The source material was PBMCs. The receptors here all came from a man younger than 35 in good health and CMV-seropositive.

V usage is TRBV5-6 and J usage is TRBJ1-5, with 9 bases fitting TRBD1. The germline V gene has CDR1 SGHDT and CDR2 YYEEEE. The CDR3 is 16 amino acids. V lost 3 bases, J lost 5 bases, and 9 bases stayed unmatched. Here the CDR3 DNA reads TGTGCCAGCAGCTCCTCCGGACAGGGGTTCCATCAGCCCCAGCATTTT. It yields the protein CASSSSGQGFHQPQHF.

CDR3 DNA sequence: TGTGCTAGTGGTGCCGGGACTAGCGGATCCACAGATACGCAGTATTTT. Amino acids: CASGAGTSGSTDTQYF. The gene calls are TRBV12-5 and TRBJ2-3; 11 bases agree with TRBD2. Germline V CDR1 and CDR2: LGHNT, FRNRAP. The V gene end was trimmed by 5 bases and the J gene end by 2 bases; junction bases not matched to a gene: 6. The CDR3 is made up of 16 amino acids.

This sequence joins TRBV6-1 and TRBJ1-3; weak D call: TRBD1 (6 bases). CDR1 is MNHNS and CDR2 is SASEGT in the germline V gene. Deletions cut 6 bases from V and 0 bases from J, with 12 bases between. The CDR3 is 15 amino acids. The CDR3 DNA sequence: TGTGCCAGCAGGTCCGGGACACACTCTGGAAACACCATATATTTT. Its protein is CASRSGTHSGNTIYF.

The genes are TRBV25-1 and TRBJ1-4; D not resolved. The V and J ends lost 0 bases and 1 base respectively, with 9 bases between them. Germline lookup yields CDR1 MGHDK and CDR2 SYGVNS. CDR3 size: 16 residues. The CDR3 sequence: CASSEYSAGTNEKLFF. The CDR3 coding sequence is TGTGCCAGCAGTGAATATTCGGCGGGAACTAATGAAAAACTGTTTTTT.

This chain links TRBV11-3 with TRBJ2-3; D unclear. The CDR3 is made up of 14 amino acids. The V gene lost 1 base and the J gene lost 0 bases, with 5 bases spanning the gap. Per germline, CDR1 SGHNT and CDR2 YENEEA. The CDR3 protein is CASSLVRSTDTQYF. In DNA, the CDR3 is TGTGCCAGCAGCTTAGTGCGCAGCACAGATACGCAGTATTTT.